These 29 T cell receptor beta chains share one sample of origin, sequenced in a study of blood T cell repertoires in COVID-19. Assay used: immunoSEQ multiplex PCR; TCRdb lists only in-frame clones, some missing. Of approximately 52,000 clones listed, less than 95% are singletons. Sequenced input: peripheral blood. These receptors originate from a human donor in a cohort sampled during active COVID-19.

The rearrangement joins TRBV29-1 to TRBJ2-3, with TRBD1 matching 7 bases. The CDR3 sequence is 13 residues long. The V segment lost 5 bases and the J segment 3 bases; nucleotides outside the gene matches: 5. Germline V gene sequence: CDR1 SQVTM, CDR2 ANQGSEA. In nucleotides, the CDR3 is TGCAGCGTTTCAAGGGGGCAGACAGATACGCAGTATTTT. It translates to CSVSRGQTDTQYF.

J is TRBJ2-7 and V is TRBV2, with 13 bases matching TRBD2. The V segment lost 6 bases and the J segment 4 bases; nucleotides outside the gene matches: 6. CDR3 length: 15 residues. Germline CDR1 reads SNHLY; CDR2 reads FYNNEI. The DNA for the CDR3 is TGTGCCAGCAGCTTCGGACTAGCGGGAGCTTACGAGCAGTACTTC. It specifies CASSFGLAGAYEQYF.

The chain combines TRBV27 with TRBJ1-5; D perhaps matches TRBD1 (6 bases). The CDR3 contains 16 residues. Germline CDR1 and CDR2: MNHEY and SMNVEV (reference sequence). Trimming cost V 2 bases and J 3 bases, with 14 bases left between them. CDR3 amino acids: CASSLKAGVPNQPQHF. As DNA, the CDR3 is TGTGCCAGCAGTTTAAAGGCAGGGGTTCCCAATCAGCCCCAGCATTTT.

The chain carries TRBV18 and TRBJ1-6; D is unclear. The CDR3 consists of 13 residues. CDR1 and CDR2 (germline): KGHSH, LQKENI. V was shortened by 9 bases and J by 1 base, with 7 bases between the two germline ends. CDR3 loop: CASAESYNSPLHF. CDR3 nucleotide sequence: TGTGCCAGTGCGGAGTCCTATAATTCACCCCTCCACTTT. Filled out from reference TRBV18 and TRBJ1-6, the complete variable domain reads NAGVMQNPRHLVRRRGQEARLRCSPMKGHSHVYWYRQLPEEGLKFMVYLQKENIIDESGMPKERFSAEFPKEGPSILRIQQVVRGDSAAYFCASAESYNSPLHFGNGTRLTVT.

The rearrangement joins TRBV28 to TRBJ1-5, with 9 bases matching TRBD1. V lost 2 bases to trimming and J lost 6 bases; unmatched junction nucleotides: 5. This CDR3 contains 15 residues. CDR1 is MDHEN, CDR2 SYDVKM, per germline. The DNA of the CDR3 is TGTGCCAGCAGTTTAGGTACAGGGGGCGGTCAGCCCCAGCATTTT. Translation gives CASSLGTGGGQPQHF.

J is TRBJ1-1 and V is TRBV3-1 (or the pseudogene TRBV3-2); TRBD1 agrees at 10 bases. The germline gives CDR1 LGHDT, CDR2 YNNKEL (reference sequence). Losses at the gene ends were 7 bases for V and 10 bases for J; bases not matched to a gene: 9. This CDR3 is 13 amino acids long. In DNA, the CDR3 is TGTGCCAGCACCCCAGGGGACAGGGGTAGAGCTTTCTTT. Its protein product is CASTPGDRGRAFF.

The rearrangement joins TRBV3-1 (or the pseudogene TRBV3-2) to TRBJ1-1; 12 bases align to TRBD1. The trim removed 9 bases at V and 2 bases at J, leaving 4 bases unmatched. This CDR3 is built from 14 residues. CDR1 is LGHDT and CDR2 is YNNKEL in the germline V gene (reference sequence). In DNA form, the CDR3 reads TGTGCCAGTCGGGACAGGGGGCCTAACACTGAAGCTTTCTTT. Translation: CASRDRGPNTEAFF.

V and J are TRBV11-2 and TRBJ2-1; 15 bases align to TRBD2. Trimming removed 5 bases from V and 4 bases from J; junction bases left unmatched: 9. CDR3 length: 18 residues. Per germline, CDR1 SGHAT and CDR2 FQNNGV. CDR3 sequence: CASSRQRGLAGGYNEQFF. The CDR3 bases are TGTGCCAGCAGCCGCCAACGAGGACTAGCGGGGGGGTACAATGAGCAGTTCTTC.

This chain connects TRBV5-1 to TRBJ1-2; D is perhaps TRBD1 (5 bases). This CDR3 contains 15 residues. V was trimmed by 0 bases and J by 3 bases, leaving 12 bases between them. Germline loops: CDR1 SGHRS, CDR2 YFSETQ. The CDR3 spells CASSLAVGGDYGYTF. CDR3 bases: TGCGCCAGCAGCTTGGCCGTGGGGGGAGACTATGGCTACACCTTC.

This clone is a singleton in its sample. The rearrangement links TRBV21-1 to TRBJ2-7; the D call of TRBD1 is as the table states it, not checked on the DNA. TRBV21-1 is noted as a pseudogene. The CDR3 contains 16 residues. Here the CDR3 DNA reads TGTGCCAGCAGCAAACCGGGACAGGTGAGCTCCTACGAGCAGTACTTC. It is translated as CASSKPGQVSSYEQYF.

This clone has just a few counts. The chain employs TRBV27 and TRBJ2-1, with 12 bases that match TRBD2. The V and J ends lost 1 base and 8 bases, in that order; junction bases with no gene match: 12. The CDR3 is 18 residues long. In germline, CDR1 is MNHEY, CDR2 SMNVEV (reference sequence). The chain's CDR3 is CASSLLYRRTSGIYEQFF. The CDR3, as DNA: TGTGCCAGCAGTTTATTGTACCGTCGGACTAGCGGGATCTATGAGCAGTTCTTC.

J is TRBJ2-7 and V is TRBV4-2; TRBD1 aligns across 9 bases. This CDR3 spans 16 amino acids. With 4 bases clipped from V and 3 bases from J, the junction kept 10 bases outside the gene matches. Germline values: CDR1 LGHNA, CDR2 YNFKEQ. The CDR3 reads CASSREAGTGNYEQYF. The CDR3 nucleotides read TGTGCCAGCAGCCGGGAAGCCGGGACAGGGAACTACGAGCAGTACTTC.

V is TRBV6-6 and J is TRBJ2-1; 13 positions match TRBD2. This CDR3 has 16 amino acids. The V segment lost 5 bases and the J segment 8 bases; nucleotides outside the gene matches: 9. In germline, CDR1 is MNHNY, CDR2 SVGAGI (reference sequence). This chain's CDR3 is CASSLWTSGRFYEQFF. DNA of the CDR3: TGTGCCAGCAGTCTTTGGACTAGCGGGAGATTCTATGAGCAGTTCTTC.

The chain carries TRBV10-2 and TRBJ1-3; D gene unclear. Germline values: CDR1 WSHSY, CDR2 SAAADI. V was trimmed by 6 bases and J by 1 base, leaving 7 bases between them. The CDR3 length is 13 residues. The CDR3 region is CASRWESGNTIYF. CDR3 nucleotide sequence: TGCGCCAGCAGGTGGGAGTCTGGAAACACCATATATTTT.

The chain employs TRBV7-9 and TRBJ1-6; TRBD1 aligns across 8 bases. Germline V gene data show CDR1 as SEHNR and CDR2 as FQNEAQ (reference sequence). The CDR3 spans 14 residues. After removal of 8 bases from V and 9 bases from J, the junction contained 9 bases not matched to a gene. In nucleotides, the CDR3 is TGTGCCAGCTCCAGGGGGCCGCAAAGTTCACCCCTCCACTTT. Translation gives CASSRGPQSSPLHF. Complete variable domain (other parts from reference TRBV7-9 and TRBJ1-6): DTGVSQNPRHKITKRGQNVTFRCDPISEHNRLYWYRQTLGQGPEFLTYFQNEAQLEKSRLLSDRFSAERPKGSFSTLEIQRTEQGDSAMYLCASSRGPQSSPLHFGNGTRLTVT.

The gene calls are TRBV5-4 and TRBJ2-7; 9 positions agree with TRBD2. Germline CDR1 is SGHNT and CDR2 is YYREEE (reference sequence). Trimming took 4 bases from V and 7 from J; bases not matched to a gene: 15. This CDR3 spans 16 amino acids. This CDR3 is CASSRGLAGLPGEQYF. In DNA, the CDR3 is TGTGCCAGCAGCCGCGGCCTAGCGGGATTACCGGGGGAGCAGTACTTC.

The V and J genes are TRBV5-1 and TRBJ1-3; D might be TRBD1 (6 bases). V gave up 4 bases and J gave up 0 bases, with 11 bases separating them. The CDR3 totals 15 residues. CDR1 is SGHRS, CDR2 YFSETQ, per germline. The CDR3 is CASSPTGVSGNTIYF. The CDR3 coding sequence is TGCGCCAGCAGCCCGACAGGAGTCTCTGGAAACACCATATATTTT.

V usage is TRBV30 and J usage is TRBJ1-5, with D maybe TRBD1 (6 bases). Trimming stripped 5 bases from V and 3 bases from J, with 14 bases between. CDR1 is GTSNPN and CDR2 is SVGIG in the germline V gene (reference sequence). The CDR3 runs 14 residues. The CDR3 bases are TGTGCCTGGGCGGGACAAACGAACAATCAGCCCCAGCATTTT. Protein product: CAWAGQTNNQPQHF.

This chain connects TRBV5-6 to TRBJ2-1; 11 nucleotides align to TRBD2. The V segment lost 1 base and the J segment 8 bases; nucleotides outside the gene matches: 5. CDR3 length equals 15 residues. Germline V gives CDR1 SGHDT, CDR2 YYEEEE. CDR3 DNA sequence: TGTGCCAGCAGCTTGAGACTAGCGGGAATCGATGAGCAGTTCTTC. Its protein product is CASSLRLAGIDEQFF.

This clone was recorded once. V and J are TRBV6-5 and TRBJ1-2; D uncertain. The CDR3 has 13 amino acids. V was cut by 9 bases and J by 6 bases, with 17 bases left in between. Germline V lookup: CDR1 MNHEY, CDR2 SVGAGI. The CDR3 DNA reads as TGTGCCAGAAGAAACGACATGTTGGATGGCTACACCTTC. Protein: CARRNDMLDGYTF.

The CDR3, as DNA: TGCGCCAGCAGCCCAGGGACTAAAGAGACCCAGTACTTC. Its protein is CASSPGTKETQYF. The chain combines TRBV5-1 with TRBJ2-5; 7 bases fit TRBD2. The germline V gene has CDR1 SGHRS and CDR2 YFSETQ. The CDR3 has 13 amino acids. After removal of 4 bases from V and 3 bases from J, the junction contained 3 bases not matched to a gene.

V is TRBV5-6 and J is TRBJ1-4; perhaps TRBD1 as D (5 bases). Germline V CDR1 and CDR2: SGHDT, YYEEEE. The CDR3 is made up of 14 amino acids. V lost 6 bases and J 0 bases, leaving 9 bases between the germline ends. CDR3 in amino acids: CASKDSPTNEKLFF. Written as DNA, the CDR3 is TGTGCCAGCAAAGACAGCCCAACTAATGAAAAACTGTTTTTT.

V usage is TRBV10-1 and J usage is TRBJ2-1; TRBD1 might be the D (8 bases). The V and J ends lost 9 bases and 2 bases respectively, with 14 bases between them. The CDR3 extends over 14 amino acids. Germline V gene sequence: CDR1 WNHNN, CDR2 SYGVQD (reference sequence). This chain's CDR3 is CARLQGGPYNEQFF. The CDR3 DNA is TGCGCCAGACTACAGGGGGGGCCCTACAATGAGCAGTTCTTC.

This rearrangement joins TRBV28 to TRBJ1-2; the D is unclear. CDR1 is MDHEN, CDR2 SYDVKM, per germline. Trimming took off 6 bases at V and 3 bases at J, with 14 bases between the two ends. This CDR3 contains 14 residues. CDR3 sequence (DNA): TGTGCCAGCAGCCTGGGTTGGCGGGACTATGGCTACACCTTC. Protein: CASSLGWRDYGYTF.

This clone has only a few counts. The rearrangement uses TRBV20-1 and TRBJ2-1; 8 positions agree with TRBD2. The CDR3 is 11 amino acids. The V segment lost 5 bases and the J segment 10 bases; nucleotides outside the gene matches: 4. CDR1 DFQATT and CDR2 SNEGSKA come from the germline V gene (reference sequence). The CDR3 DNA is TGCAGTGCTTTAAAGCGGGGGGAGCAGTTCTTC. Protein product: CSALKRGEQFF.

This chain connects TRBV28 to TRBJ1-4; a possible D gene is TRBD1 (5 bases). This CDR3 spans 13 amino acids. Germline V CDR1 and CDR2: MDHEN, SYDVKM. Trimming shortened V by 3 bases and J by 7 bases, and 9 bases separated the two germline ends. CDR3 sequence reads: CASSFGGVEKLFF. CDR3 nucleotides: TGTGCCAGCAGTTTTGGGGGGGTTGAAAAACTGTTTTTT.

The rearrangement joins TRBV5-1 to TRBJ2-6; 8 nucleotides line up with TRBD1. The CDR3 consists of 20 residues. Germline CDR1 SGHRS, CDR2 YFSETQ. Trimming took 3 bases from V and 0 from J; bases not matched to a gene: 14. This CDR3 reads CASSWMYLTGEISGANVLTF. CDR3 nucleotide sequence: TGCGCCAGCAGCTGGATGTACTTGACAGGGGAGATCTCTGGGGCCAACGTCCTGACTTTC.

V gene TRBV29-1 combines with J gene TRBJ2-1; 7 bases map to TRBD2. V dropped 6 bases and J dropped 14; count of bases not matched to a gene: 10. CDR3 length: 11 residues. Germline CDR1 and CDR2: SQVTM and ANQGSEA. The CDR3 DNA is TGCAGCGTCGTCCAGCGGGATAAGGAGTTCTTC. This sequence encodes CSVVQRDKEFF.

The CDR3 nucleotides read TGTGCCAGCAGCCAAGATCTCCTGAACACTGAAGCTTTCTTT. The encoded protein is CASSQDLLNTEAFF. The V and J genes are TRBV3-1 (or the pseudogene TRBV3-2) and TRBJ1-1; D gene unclear. The germline V and J ends were trimmed by 0 bases and 0 bases, with 5 bases remaining between them. Germline lookup yields CDR1 LGHDT and CDR2 YNNKEL (reference sequence). The CDR3 sequence is 14 residues long.